This T cell receptor (beta chain) was identified during a study of blood T cell repertoires in COVID-19. Overall study context: Sites in the United States, Italy and Spain provided acute and convalescent COVID-19 samples. PBMCs, B-cell-depleted T cells, or T cells were the source of the cDNA or gDNA that made up the material.

The CDR3 consists of 16 residues. In germline, CDR1 is LGHNA, CDR2 YSLEER. Trimming took off 0 bases at V and 7 bases at J, with 16 bases between the two ends. The repertoire was sequenced with immunoSEQ multiplex PCR; TCRdb's copy has only in-frame clones and lacks some. The profile shows some 160,000 clones, 70% to 90% of them singletons. The specimen was peripheral blood. The clonotype comes from a man over 45 who had recovered from COVID-19. The chain couples TRBV4-3 to TRBJ1-5, with D possibly being TRBD1 (5 bases). CDR3 region: CASSQDSTGGGQPQHF. The CDR3 region has the DNA TGCGCCAGCAGCCAAGATTCGACGGGGGGAGGGCAGCCCCAGCATTTT.